This T cell receptor beta chain is from a study of shared clonotypes between healthy human individuals (dated by TCRdb to 2019 to 2021). Broadly, across the study: The cohort included a few men and two women between 18 and 49 years of age. For each donor, three plates each were used for CD4 naive and CD4 memory, two plates were used for CD8 naive, and one plate was used for CD8 memory. To estimate repertoire size and how much clonotypes are shared between individuals, the study performed deep sequencing of blood TCR repertoires from 4 to 6 healthy adults. Different laboratories and diverse techniques were used to prepare libraries and sequence TCR repertoires, to increase sequencing depth and limit assay-specific biases. Between about 0.8 and 9 billion PBMCs per donor were obtained by leukapheresis. Findings and caveats that apply to the study as a whole: Based on pairwise subsampling, the degree of clonotype sharing among donors was expected to be affected by sequencing depth. Naive subsets generally had larger estimated clonotype richness than memory subsets. Sampling was limited to blood, and TCR repertoires in tissue likely differ from TCR repertoires in blood. The genetic and exposure-history diversity represented was limited by the small number of donors. Higher generation probabilities were observed for clonotypes shared by all four sorted-subset donors than for non-shared clonotypes. Sharing across several donors was observed for 5% to 6.5% of naive CD4, over 3% of naive CD8, 2% to 2.5% of memory CD4, and around 0.44% of memory CD8 clonotypes. Rarefaction of sorted-subset datasets indicated incomplete sequencing despite the large sequencing depth.

A note on this clone: Its antigen has not been determined. No quality values exist for individual bases; no much larger clone is one base distant.

Healthy HIV-negative adults with no recently reported acute infections or vaccinations were included as donors. Every donor was a Caucasian adult living in Nashville, Tennessee, USA. Magnetic negative selection was used to enrich CD4+ T cells, after which naive cells were positively selected on CD45RA and the negative fraction became the memory subset. After blood collection by leukapheresis, PBMCs were isolated using Ficoll-Histopaque density gradient centrifugation and then cryopreserved in the vapor phase of liquid nitrogen. Analytical flow cytometry was used to check the purity and quantity of every magnetically sorted T cell population. Genomic DNA was isolated from every sorted fraction and measured by UV absorbance on a Nanodrop 2000c. The V and J ends are trimmed by 8 bases and 2 bases, leaving 6 bases between them. Including the terminal cysteine and phenylalanine, the CDR3 comprises 11 residues. Only the CDR3 DNA is retained, 33 bases long and in frame from the first base. In the germline V gene (reference sequence), CDR1 corresponds to MNHNY and CDR2 to SVGAGI.

Using the deep immunoSEQ assay, TCR CDR3 regions were amplified from genomic DNA by multiplex PCR. For each cell subset, the extracted genomic DNA was distributed evenly across all wells of several immunoSEQ 96-well plates, and each plate served as one replicate. For sorted subsets, each replicate PCR was loaded with about 0.2 ug genomic DNA, equivalent to some 31,000 T cell genomes. Purified libraries were measured with a Qubit 3.0 fluorometer, size-checked on a Bioanalyzer 2100, and measured again with the KAPA Library Quantification kit. A separate single-read 150-cycle Illumina NextSeq 550 flow cell was used to sequence each immunoSEQ 96-well plate. Turning to the authors' computational methods: Because the immunoSEQ output held only junctional sequences and lacked quality scores, the filtering could not match the filtering applied to full-length reads. Sequences were annotated with PyIR, a Python wrapper for IgBLAST v1.9, using IMGT germline references to assign V/J genes and CDR3. Reads with weak V/J assignments (E-value above 1e-6), missing CDR3, stop codons, out-of-frame junctions, or ambiguous translated residues were removed. V3J clonotypes were defined by identical inferred V gene, J gene, and CDR3 amino acid sequence. Percentage overlap between repertoires was calculated by dividing the number of shared unique clonotypes by the size of the smaller repertoire. RTK rarefaction, the Chao1 estimator, and Recon v2.1 estimates of unobserved clonotypes were used to assess repertoire richness. Generation probabilities for all TCRbeta clonotypes obtained by the gDNA method from a handful of donors were computed using OLGA. In TCRdb, the immuneACCESS table is reduced to in-frame sequences with V and J assigned. These tables do not hold every clone; where another copy was compared, an unresolved V gene accounts for under half, and the others remain unexplained. The D gene and trimming were derived from the DNA, and the V and J assignments and clone size from that table. For this sample there are approximately 530,000 clones; 95% to 96% appear just once. Under 0.065% of the sample is taken by the ten largest.

This TCR was recovered from a woman aged 25 to 39 in good health. Sequencing was carried out using naive CD4+ T cells sorted from blood. According to the study, the label for this sample's cell subset or site signals: CD45RA+ positively selected. The chain couples TRBV6-6 to TRBJ1-2, with the D gene call left open. The CDR3 in this case is CASRGNYGYTF. The nucleotide sequence reads TGTGCCAGCCGAGGGAACTATGGCTACACCTTC.